Described below is a single TCR beta chain sequence and its context. This could be a read error, since a much larger clone is one nucleotide away. Generated by immunoSEQ multiplex PCR, the TCRdb table keeps only in-frame clones and is missing some. The sample has 8,000 to 10,000 clones, about a quarter seen once. This sample stems from a study of graft-versus-host responses after intestinal transplantation. About the research overall: Transplantation in recipients was multivisceral, liver-intestinal, or isolated intestinal. Anti-thymocyte globulin induction preceded around 3 years of tacrolimus and steroid maintenance in all recipients. Whole-study findings and limits: GvH clones were identified in recipient marrow, with some first appearing in ileum or blood.

Around 200,000 CFSE-labeled responder cells were plated with around 200,000 irradiated, violet-dye-labeled stimulator cells. There are 16 residues in the CDR3. The V gene end was trimmed by 0 bases and the J gene end by 4 bases; junction bases not matched to a gene: 5. Germline V CDR1 and CDR2: MGHRA, YSYEKL. This material consisted of alloreactive CD8+ T cells from a mixed lymphocyte reaction culture, taken before transplantation. The sample's subset: CFSE-low proliferating T cells sorted from roughly six-day pre-transplant mixed lymphocyte reaction (GvH or HvG direction). This sequence originates from a human patient who was an organ donor for intestinal transplantation. The chain links TRBV4-1 to TRBJ1-4; 7 bases match TRBD1. The CDR3 reads CASSQDPTGCNEKLFF. The CDR3 DNA is TGCGCCAGCAGCCAAGACCCGACAGGGTGTAATGAAAAACTGTTTTTT.